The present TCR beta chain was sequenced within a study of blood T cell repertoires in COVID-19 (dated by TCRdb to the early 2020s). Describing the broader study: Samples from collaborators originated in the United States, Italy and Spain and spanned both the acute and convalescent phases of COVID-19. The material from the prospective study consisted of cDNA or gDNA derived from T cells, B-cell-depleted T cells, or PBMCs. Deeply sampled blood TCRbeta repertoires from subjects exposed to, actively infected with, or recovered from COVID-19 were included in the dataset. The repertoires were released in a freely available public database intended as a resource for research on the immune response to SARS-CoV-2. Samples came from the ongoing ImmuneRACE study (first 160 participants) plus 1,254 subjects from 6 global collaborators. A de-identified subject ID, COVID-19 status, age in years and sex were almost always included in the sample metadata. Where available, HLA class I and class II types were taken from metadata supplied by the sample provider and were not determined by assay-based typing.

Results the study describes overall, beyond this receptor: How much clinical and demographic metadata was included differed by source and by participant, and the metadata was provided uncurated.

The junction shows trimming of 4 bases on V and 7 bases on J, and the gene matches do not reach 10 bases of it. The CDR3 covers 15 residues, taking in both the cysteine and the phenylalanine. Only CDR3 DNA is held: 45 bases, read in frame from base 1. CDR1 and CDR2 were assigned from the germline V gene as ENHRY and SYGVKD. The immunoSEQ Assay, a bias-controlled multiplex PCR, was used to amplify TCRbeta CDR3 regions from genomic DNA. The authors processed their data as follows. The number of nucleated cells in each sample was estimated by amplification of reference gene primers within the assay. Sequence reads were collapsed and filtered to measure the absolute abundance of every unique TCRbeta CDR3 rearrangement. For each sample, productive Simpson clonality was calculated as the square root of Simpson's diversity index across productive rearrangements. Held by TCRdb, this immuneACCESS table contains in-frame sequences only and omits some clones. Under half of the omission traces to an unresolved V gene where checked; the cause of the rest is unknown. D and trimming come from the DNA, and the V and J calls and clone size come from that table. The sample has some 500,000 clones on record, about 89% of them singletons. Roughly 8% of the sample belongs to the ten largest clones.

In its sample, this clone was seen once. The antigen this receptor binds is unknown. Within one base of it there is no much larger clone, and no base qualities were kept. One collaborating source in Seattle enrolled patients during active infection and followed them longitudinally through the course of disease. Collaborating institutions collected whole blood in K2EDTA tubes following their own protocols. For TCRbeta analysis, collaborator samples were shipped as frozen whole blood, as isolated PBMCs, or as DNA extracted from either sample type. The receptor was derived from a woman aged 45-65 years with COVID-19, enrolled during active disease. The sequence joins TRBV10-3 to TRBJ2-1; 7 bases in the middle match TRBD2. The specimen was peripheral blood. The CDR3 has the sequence CAISAGTTTRNEQFF. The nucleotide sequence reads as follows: TGTGCCATCAGTGCCGGGACTACAACCCGGAATGAGCAGTTCTTC.